This TCR beta chain was sequenced in a study of T cell responses to AZD1222 COVID-19 vaccine. Here immunoSEQ multiplex PCR was the method, and the copy in TCRdb shows in-frame clones only, minus some. The profile shows more than 150,000 clones, 85% to 90% of them singletons. The CDR3 loop spans 15 amino acids. J lost 3 bases, V lost 0 bases, and 2 bases had no gene match. The germline CDR1 and CDR2 sequences are SEHNR and FQNEAQ (reference sequence). The sequence came from an adult in good health. Sequencing was performed on peripheral blood, taken on day 0 of AZD1222 vaccination. The chain is built from TRBV7-9 and TRBJ1-3; TRBD1 aligns across 7 bases. CDR3 sequence: CASSLAGQFGNTIYF. The CDR3 nucleotides read TGTGCCAGCAGCTTAGCGGGACAGTTTGGAAACACCATATATTTT.